Presented here are 9 T cell receptor beta chains from one specimen sequenced in a study of CD4 and CD8 cells across lung adenocarcinoma regions. In TCRdb, the PCR reads were re-called with MiXCR into one record per CDR3 protein. This table has some 25,000 distinct CDR3 sequences, 53% appearing once. The source material was CD8+ T cells from the center of a lung tumor. The receptor set was obtained from a male donor with lung adenocarcinoma. The CD4 and CD8 labels of this study may be unreliable.

As for this clonotype: At one boundary the junction diverges from the germline segment, which might be a read error. The chain uses TRBV6-1 and TRBJ2-3, with TRBD2 as a possible D gene (7 bases). The germline gives CDR1 MNHNS, CDR2 SASEGT. This CDR3 has 15 amino acids. CDR3 DNA sequence: TGTGCCAGCAGGGCCCGGGGGGCTCAGTTGGATACGCAGTATTTC. Translated, it gives CASRARGAQLDTQYF.

The rearrangement links TRBV5-1 to TRBJ2-5; D is possibly TRBD1 or TRBD2 (6 bases each). V gave up 0 bases and J gave up 8 bases, with 23 bases separating them. This CDR3 is 17 amino acids long. Germline values: CDR1 SGHRS, CDR2 YFSETQ. The CDR3 spells CASSLGLGGRQRDTQYF. The CDR3 DNA follows: TGCGCCAGCAGCTTGGGACTCGGGGGCCGGCAGCGAGATACCCAGTACTTC.

The J gene is TRBJ1-2, the V gene TRBV12-3 or TRBV12-4, with 7 bases that match TRBD1. The CDR3 is 13 residues long. The ends lost 8 bases at V and 0 bases at J; junction bases unmatched: 3. CDR3 sequence reads: CASGRGANYGYTF. The CDR3 nucleotides read TGTGCCAGCGGCAGGGGGGCTAACTATGGCTACACCTTC.

The CDR3 spells CASSFGQGGADTQYF. The CDR3 DNA follows: TGTGCCAGCAGTTTTGGACAGGGCGGGGCAGATACGCAGTATTTT. The chain carries TRBV6-5 and TRBJ2-3; 8 bases match TRBD1. Germline V gene sequence: CDR1 MNHEY, CDR2 SVGAGI. The CDR3 extends over 15 amino acids. V lost 4 bases to trimming and J lost 4 bases; unmatched junction nucleotides: 7.

This clonotype came up many times. The rearrangement joins TRBV4-1 to TRBJ2-1, with 9 bases fitting TRBD2. The V segment lost 1 base and the J segment 8 bases; nucleotides outside the gene matches: 12. The CDR3 loop spans 17 amino acids. Germline-derived CDR1 and CDR2 are MGHRA and YSYEKL. CDR3 in amino acids: CASSQGLDFSGSHEQFF. The CDR3 coding sequence is TGCGCCAGCAGCCAAGGTCTGGACTTTAGCGGGAGTCATGAGCAGTTCTTC.

In this sample, this clonotype turned up many times. The junction does not match germline at one end; this may be a read error. The chain is built from TRBV6-8 and TRBJ2-2; possibly TRBD1 for D (5 bases). There are 15 residues in the CDR3. In germline, CDR1 is MNHGY, CDR2 SAAAGT. CDR3 sequence: CARSYGHMTTGELFF. The CDR3 DNA reads TGTGCCAGAAGTTACGGACATATGACCACCGGGGAGCTGTTTTTT.

The chain has TRBV6-1 and TRBJ1-1; 7 bases match TRBD1. The germline V gene encodes CDR1 MNHNS and CDR2 SASEGT. V gave up 5 bases and J gave up 5 bases; unmatched junction bases: 5. The CDR3 consists of 13 residues. CDR3 coding DNA: TGTGCCAGCAGTCAGGGGGTAAGGACTGAAGCTTTCTTT. Translating gives CASSQGVRTEAFF.

By share of the sample, this clonotype is large. This chain connects TRBV6-1 to TRBJ1-1; 10 bases are a match to TRBD1. In germline, CDR1 is MNHNS, CDR2 SASEGT. The CDR3 has 18 residues. With V trimmed by 6 bases and J by 5 bases, 18 bases remained unmatched. CDR3 sequence (DNA): TGTGCCAGCAGAGAACTCCCGGGACAGGGGCCGTCTGGGACTGAAGCTTTCTTT. Protein product: CASRELPGQGPSGTEAFF.

The chain joins TRBV27 to TRBJ2-7; TRBD2 matches 11 bases. V gave up 5 bases and J gave up 0 bases; unmatched junction bases: 6. From germline, CDR1 is MNHEY and CDR2 SMNVEV (reference sequence). This CDR3 has 16 amino acids. The CDR3: CASSDPGLADSYEQYF. In DNA, the CDR3 is TGTGCCAGCAGTGACCCGGGACTAGCGGACTCCTACGAGCAGTACTTC.